These 19 T cell receptor beta chains came from one sample sequenced in a study of CD8 T cells in ankylosing spondylitis. Study-wide results and caveats: It appeared that ankylosing spondylitis blood was characterized by a TCR beta motif of eight highly homologous variants.

What these receptors recognize is not known. TCRdb passed the 5' RACE reads through MiXCR, listing each CDR3 protein once. The sample holds fewer than 500,000 distinct CDR3 sequences, approximately 20% seen once. Material for sequencing was blood, either unsorted or a sorted T cell fraction (not recorded which). The source of these receptors is a male donor with ankylosing spondylitis.

The gene calls are TRBV5-1 and TRBJ2-1; TRBD2 matches at 10 bases. The CDR3 is 15 residues long. V was pared by 5 bases and J by 7 bases, with 9 bases of the junction left unmatched. Germline V gene data show CDR1 as SGHRS and CDR2 as YFSETQ. CDR3 DNA: TGCGCCAGCAGATCCGAGCGGGAGGGCCGGAATGAGCAGTTCTTC. Translation gives CASRSEREGRNEQFF. The full variable domain, in which reference TRBV5-1 and TRBJ2-1 provide the parts outside the CDR3, is KAGVTQTPRYLIKTRGQQVTLSCSPISGHRSVSWYQQTPGQGLQFLFEYFSETQRNKGNFPGRFSGRQFSNSRSEMNVSTLELGDSALYLCASRSEREGRNEQFFGPGTRLTVL.

The V gene is TRBV7-2, the J gene TRBJ2-1, with TRBD2 identical over 7 bases. Germline trimming cut 2 bases from V and 0 bases from J; bases unmatched to any gene: 7. CDR1 SGHTA and CDR2 FQGNSA come from the germline V gene. This CDR3 has 17 amino acids. This CDR3 reads CASSLRLATGSYNEQFF. The CDR3 coding sequence is TGTGCCAGCAGCTTAAGACTAGCAACAGGCTCCTACAATGAGCAGTTCTTC.

This clonotype was found a few times. The genes are TRBV5-1 and TRBJ2-5, with 10 bases matching TRBD1. The CDR3 is 15 residues long. Germline V CDR1 and CDR2: SGHRS, YFSETQ. V lost 6 bases to trimming and J lost 2 bases; unmatched junction nucleotides: 7. The CDR3 DNA follows: TGCGCCAGCACCCGAACGGGACAGGGGCAAGAGACCCAGTACTTC. Translation gives CASTRTGQGQETQYF. Using reference TRBV5-1 and TRBJ2-5 for the parts outside the CDR3, the full variable domain is KAGVTQTPRYLIKTRGQQVTLSCSPISGHRSVSWYQQTPGQGLQFLFEYFSETQRNKGNFPGRFSGRQFSNSRSEMNVSTLELGDSALYLCASTRTGQGQETQYFGPGTRLLVL.

This clonotype was seen a few times. CDR3 sequence (DNA): TGTGCCAGCAGTGGGTGGGCAGGGGTCTATGGCTACACCTTC. Protein product: CASSGWAGVYGYTF. The V gene is TRBV25-1, the J gene TRBJ1-2; weak D call: TRBD1 (6 bases). This CDR3 spans 14 amino acids. Germline values: CDR1 MGHDK, CDR2 SYGVNS. Trimming cost V 4 bases and J 4 bases, with 13 bases left between them.

This clonotype showed up just a few times. V usage is TRBV5-1 and J usage is TRBJ2-1; D not certain. V lost 0 bases and J 8 bases, leaving 18 bases between the germline ends. This CDR3 has 16 amino acids. The germline V gene has CDR1 SGHRS and CDR2 YFSETQ. CDR3 sequence (DNA): TGCGCCAGCAGCTTGGCCGTGACCAGACCCTTCGATGAGCAGTTCTTC. Protein product: CASSLAVTRPFDEQFF.

CDR3 in DNA: TGTGCCAGCAGCGCGGCGGGGGCGGACTATGGCTACACCTTC. It yields the protein CASSAAGADYGYTF. The rearrangement uses TRBV7-9 and TRBJ1-2; weak D call: TRBD1 (6 bases). The germline V and J ends were trimmed by 5 bases and 3 bases, with 13 bases remaining between them. The CDR3 loop spans 14 amino acids. Germline V CDR1 and CDR2: SEHNR, FQNEAQ (reference sequence).

This clonotype occurred a few times. This chain joins TRBV11-3 and TRBJ2-5; D possibly corresponds to TRBD2 (6 bases). Germline assignment: CDR1 SGHNT and CDR2 YENEEA. Trimming took 4 bases from V and 4 from J, leaving 16 bases between them. The CDR3 loop spans 15 amino acids. The CDR3 region has the DNA TGTGCCAGCAGCTCCGGGAGTTACCCCGGAGAGACCCAGTACTTC. Its protein product is CASSSGSYPGETQYF.

This clonotype was observed a few times. The chain recombines TRBV5-1 with TRBJ2-7; D uncertain. From germline, CDR1 is SGHRS and CDR2 YFSETQ. The V gene lost 0 bases and the J gene lost 0 bases, with 10 bases spanning the gap. This CDR3 has 15 residues. CDR3 coding DNA: TGCGCCAGCAGCTTGGCCCCGGTTAGCTCCTACGAGCAGTACTTC. This encodes CASSLAPVSSYEQYF. Supplemented by reference TRBV5-1 and TRBJ2-7, the full variable domain reads KAGVTQTPRYLIKTRGQQVTLSCSPISGHRSVSWYQQTPGQGLQFLFEYFSETQRNKGNFPGRFSGRQFSNSRSEMNVSTLELGDSALYLCASSLAPVSSYEQYFGPGTRLTVT.

The chain carries TRBV13 and TRBJ2-7; TRBD1 agrees at 10 bases. The V gene's germline CDR1 is PRHDT and CDR2 FYEKMQ (reference sequence). V gave up 2 bases and J gave up 3 bases; unmatched junction bases: 4. The CDR3 extends over 15 amino acids. The CDR3 region has the DNA TGTGCCAGCAGCTTAAGGACAGGGGGTGTCTACGAGCAGTACTTC. This sequence encodes CASSLRTGGVYEQYF.

CDR3 amino acids: CASSLAQTTGELFF. CDR3 nucleotide sequence: TGCGCCAGCAGCCTTGCACAGACCACCGGGGAGCTGTTTTTT. V usage is TRBV5-1 and J usage is TRBJ2-2; D not certain. The CDR3 length is 14 residues. The V end lost 4 bases, the J end lost 4 bases, and 11 bases lay between the germline ends. Germline V gives CDR1 SGHRS, CDR2 YFSETQ.

This clonotype was recorded many times. The V and J genes are TRBV27 and TRBJ1-5; D remains unclear. V shed 3 bases and J shed 4 bases, with 7 bases lying between them. Germline-derived CDR1 and CDR2 are MNHEY and SMNVEV (reference sequence). CDR3 length equals 13 residues. This CDR3 reads CASSFSPNQPQHF. In DNA form, the CDR3 reads TGTGCCAGCAGTTTCTCCCCTAATCAGCCCCAGCATTTT.

This clonotype was recorded many times. V gene TRBV3-1 combines with J gene TRBJ2-7; D unresolved. The V end was cut by 4 bases, the J end by 4 bases, with 17 bases between. This CDR3 is built from 15 residues. Germline V gene lookup returns CDR1 LGHDT and CDR2 YNNKEL (reference sequence). The CDR3: CASSRSPTLRYEQYF. CDR3 DNA: TGTGCCAGCAGCCGATCCCCCACCCTGCGGTACGAGCAGTACTTC.

This clonotype was counted a few times. The chain recombines TRBV20-1 with TRBJ1-3; D possibly corresponds to TRBD1 (5 bases). CDR1 and CDR2 (germline): DFQATT, SNEGSKA (reference sequence). V shed 6 bases and J shed 0 bases, with 12 bases lying between them. This CDR3 is built from 14 residues. The CDR3 nucleotides read TGCAGTGCGGGGGACCGACGCTCTGGAAACACCATATATTTT. The encoded protein is CSAGDRRSGNTIYF.

This clonotype was found a few times. The chain uses TRBV5-6 and TRBJ2-3; 8 bases are a match to TRBD2. The ends lost 4 bases at V and 6 bases at J; junction bases unmatched: 10. This CDR3 is 15 amino acids long. The germline V gene has CDR1 SGHDT and CDR2 YYEEEE. The CDR3 DNA reads as TGTGCCAGCAGCACACTAGCGGACCCACAGGATACGCAGTATTTT. It specifies CASSTLADPQDTQYF.

This clonotype was seen only a few times. The rearrangement links TRBV20-1 to TRBJ1-2; 10 bases agree with TRBD1. V lost 6 bases, J lost 5 bases, and 9 bases stayed unmatched. Germline CDR1 is DFQATT and CDR2 is SNEGSKA (reference sequence). This CDR3 contains 14 residues. CDR3 DNA: TGCAGTGCGGACCCGACAGGGGGCTTTTATGGCTACACCTTC. Protein product: CSADPTGGFYGYTF.

The chain couples TRBV19 to TRBJ2-5; D may correspond to TRBD1 or TRBD2 (5 bases each). The CDR3 contains 14 residues. Trimming removed 7 bases from V and 0 bases from J, with 12 bases in between. Per germline, CDR1 LNHDA and CDR2 SQIVND (reference sequence). CDR3 nucleotide sequence: TGTGCCAGTATGGGGGAGAGGTACCAAGAGACCCAGTACTTC. It translates to CASMGERYQETQYF.

This clonotype was detected only a few times. This chain connects TRBV7-2 to TRBJ2-5; no reliable D call. This CDR3 has 14 amino acids. Germline V gene lookup returns CDR1 SGHTA and CDR2 FQGNSA. V was trimmed by 1 base and J by 3 bases, leaving 9 bases between them. The CDR3 protein is CASSLVPAEETQYF. The CDR3 nucleotides are TGTGCCAGCAGCTTAGTACCAGCAGAAGAGACCCAGTACTTC.

This clonotype appeared a few times. The CDR3, as DNA: TGTGCCGGGAGTCCGCTTGGGGTGTGGGAGACCCAGTACTTC. Protein sequence: CAGSPLGVWETQYF. The chain is built from TRBV28 and TRBJ2-5, with a tentative D call TRBD2 (5 bases). This CDR3 has 14 amino acids. Trimming stripped 11 bases from V and 5 bases from J, with 21 bases between. The germline V gene has CDR1 MDHEN and CDR2 SYDVKM.

The genes are TRBV15 and TRBJ2-5; perhaps D is TRBD1 or TRBD2 (5 bases each). CDR3 size: 14 residues. CDR1 is LNHNV, CDR2 YYDKDF, per germline (reference sequence). The V end was cut by 1 base, the J end by 7 bases, with 13 bases between. As DNA, the CDR3 is TGTGCCACCAGCAGAGCTAGGACACGGGGGACCCAGTACTTC. Its protein product is CATSRARTRGTQYF. Full variable domain (remainder filled in from reference TRBV15 and TRBJ2-5): DAMVIQNPRYQVTQFGKPVTLSCSQTLNHNVMYWYQQKSSQAPKLLFHYYDKDFNNEADTPDNFQSRRPNTSFCFLDIRSPGLGDTAMYLCATSRARTRGTQYFGPGTRLLVL.